The rows below give T cell receptor beta chains drawn from one sample of a study of blood T cell repertoires in COVID-19. Sequencing was performed with immunoSEQ multiplex PCR; in TCRdb, only in-frame clones are kept and a portion is missing. The sample shows hundreds of thousands of clones, 87% of them seen only once. The sample consisted of peripheral blood. These receptors were obtained from a woman aged 40 to 50 who had recovered from COVID-19. Both conserved end residues are part of each CDR3. Fields, in order: D gene, clone size, V gene, CDR3 length, J gene, CDR3 DNA, CDR3 protein. The D gene is left open where the match is weak. The size of a clone is reported for some rows only, either as once, few or many, or as a class for expanded clones.

D gene: TRBD1; clone size: .; V gene: TRBV25-1; CDR3 length: 13; J gene: TRBJ2-2; CDR3 DNA: TGTGCCAGCTCGGGACAGTACACCGGGGAGCTGTTTTTT; CDR3 protein: CASSGQYTGELFF
D gene: TRBD1; clone size: .; V gene: TRBV18; CDR3 length: 15; J gene: TRBJ2-7; CDR3 DNA: TGTGCCAGCTCACCAAGGCAAGGACAGGCTAAGAAGCAATACTTC; CDR3 protein: CASSPRQGQAKKQYF
D gene: .; clone size: .; V gene: TRBV7-2; CDR3 length: 17; J gene: TRBJ1-3; CDR3 DNA: TGTGCCAGCAGCTTAGGTGGAGGGAAAGACTCTGGAAACACCATATATTTT; CDR3 protein: CASSLGGGKDSGNTIYF
D gene: .; clone size: once; V gene: TRBV28; CDR3 length: 13; J gene: TRBJ2-1; CDR3 DNA: TGTGCCAGCAGTTTACCACTCCCCAATGAGCAGTTCTTC; CDR3 protein: CASSLPLPNEQFF
D gene: TRBD1; clone size: .; V gene: TRBV9; CDR3 length: 16; J gene: TRBJ2-3; CDR3 DNA: TGTGCCAGCAGCGTAGGAGTCAGGGGGCTTACAGATACGCAGTATTTT; CDR3 protein: CASSVGVRGLTDTQYF
D gene: TRBD1; clone size: .; V gene: TRBV5-1; CDR3 length: 16; J gene: TRBJ2-1; CDR3 DNA: TGCGCCAGCAGCTTACGACACGGGACAGACTACAATGAGCAGTTCTTC; CDR3 protein: CASSLRHGTDYNEQFF
D gene: .; clone size: .; V gene: TRBV30; CDR3 length: 14; J gene: TRBJ1-1; CDR3 DNA: TGTGCCTGGGGGAACAGGAGGAGGGACACTGAAGCTTTCTTT; CDR3 protein: CAWGNRRRDTEAFF
D gene: .; clone size: .; V gene: TRBV19; CDR3 length: 12; J gene: TRBJ2-5; CDR3 DNA: TGTGCCAGCTCTGCTGGCAGAGAGACCCAGTACTTC; CDR3 protein: CASSAGRETQYF
D gene: TRBD1; clone size: .; V gene: TRBV2; CDR3 length: 16; J gene: TRBJ1-5; CDR3 DNA: TGTGCCAGCAGTGGGCGGACAGGCCCTAGCAATCAGCCCCAGCATTTT; CDR3 protein: CASSGRTGPSNQPQHF
D gene: .; clone size: .; V gene: TRBV6-5; CDR3 length: 13; J gene: TRBJ1-1; CDR3 DNA: TGTGCCAGCAGTTTGGAGCAGAACACTGAAGCTTTCTTT; CDR3 protein: CASSLEQNTEAFF
D gene: TRBD1; clone size: .; V gene: TRBV19; CDR3 length: 14; J gene: TRBJ1-1; CDR3 DNA: TGTGCCAGTACCACGTTACAGGGGCGGGCTGAAGCTTTCTTT; CDR3 protein: CASTTLQGRAEAFF
D gene: TRBD2; clone size: .; V gene: TRBV4-3; CDR3 length: 17; J gene: TRBJ2-3; CDR3 DNA: TGCGCCAGCAGCCTCGAACTCACCCGGGAGGGCACAGATACGCAGTATTTT; CDR3 protein: CASSLELTREGTDTQYF
D gene: .; clone size: .; V gene: TRBV6-6; CDR3 length: 15; J gene: TRBJ1-1; CDR3 DNA: TGTGCCAGCAGAGACCCAGGGATGGGGAACACTGAAGCTTTCTTT; CDR3 protein: CASRDPGMGNTEAFF
D gene: .; clone size: .; V gene: TRBV7-9; CDR3 length: 13; J gene: TRBJ1-2; CDR3 DNA: TGTGCCAGCAGCGGCGGCAGCAACTATGGCTACACCTTC; CDR3 protein: CASSGGSNYGYTF
D gene: .; clone size: .; V gene: TRBV27; CDR3 length: 15; J gene: TRBJ1-2; CDR3 DNA: TGTGCCAGCAGTTTGTCGTCGGGGGGTGGCTATGGCTACACCTTC; CDR3 protein: CASSLSSGGGYGYTF
D gene: .; clone size: .; V gene: TRBV18; CDR3 length: 15; J gene: TRBJ1-1; CDR3 DNA: TGTGCCAGCTCACCACCCCCGGGATTTAACACTGAAGCTTTCTTT; CDR3 protein: CASSPPPGFNTEAFF
D gene: .; clone size: .; V gene: TRBV2; CDR3 length: 12; J gene: TRBJ1-2; CDR3 DNA: TGTGCCAGCAGTGTCTTGGCAGGGGGCTACACCTTC; CDR3 protein: CASSVLAGGYTF
D gene: .; clone size: .; V gene: TRBV5-1; CDR3 length: 17; J gene: TRBJ2-7; CDR3 DNA: TGCGCCAGCAGCCCCTCCGATTACAACCCGGGCTCCTACGAGCAGTACTTC; CDR3 protein: CASSPSDYNPGSYEQYF
D gene: TRBD1; clone size: once; V gene: TRBV19; CDR3 length: 16; J gene: TRBJ1-5; CDR3 DNA: TGTGCCACCAGAAGGGGCACAGGGGTTCGCAATCAGCCCCAGCATTTT; CDR3 protein: CATRRGTGVRNQPQHF
D gene: TRBD2; clone size: .; V gene: TRBV11-2; CDR3 length: 16; J gene: TRBJ2-1; CDR3 DNA: TGTGCCAGCAGCTCCAGACTAGCGGGGGCCAACAATGAGCAGTTCTTC; CDR3 protein: CASSSRLAGANNEQFF
D gene: .; clone size: once; V gene: TRBV7-9; CDR3 length: 15; J gene: TRBJ1-1; CDR3 DNA: TGTGCCAGCAGCCTCTGGGGAGGGCTTGGGACTGAAGCTTTCTTT; CDR3 protein: CASSLWGGLGTEAFF
D gene: .; clone size: .; V gene: TRBV27; CDR3 length: 14; J gene: TRBJ1-2; CDR3 DNA: TGTGCCAGCAGTCCGCGGTCAGCTAACTATGGCTACACCTTC; CDR3 protein: CASSPRSANYGYTF
D gene: TRBD1; clone size: .; V gene: TRBV4-3; CDR3 length: 18; J gene: TRBJ1-6; CDR3 DNA: TGCGCCAGCAGCCAGACCCGGGACAGCTTAAAGTATAATTCACCCCTCCACTTT; CDR3 protein: CASSQTRDSLKYNSPLHF
D gene: TRBD1; clone size: .; V gene: TRBV19; CDR3 length: 14; J gene: TRBJ1-2; CDR3 DNA: TGTGCCAGTAGCCCGGACAGGGTTAGAAATGGCTACACCTTC; CDR3 protein: CASSPDRVRNGYTF
D gene: TRBD1; clone size: once; V gene: TRBV3-1/TRBV3-2; CDR3 length: 14; J gene: TRBJ1-6; CDR3 DNA: TGTGCCAGCAGCTGGGGACAGGTCGATTCACCCCTCCACTTT; CDR3 protein: CASSWGQVDSPLHF